Included here is one T cell receptor beta chain sequence, with context. No antigen is known for it. Germline and junction disagree at one end, which may indicate a read error. This record belongs to a study of PD-1 blockade in mismatch repair-deficient tumors. About the study: Enrolled about 2012-2016, patients had progressing, pretreated mismatch repair-deficient cancers of about a dozen types.

The TCR-sequenced patients were a few responders to pembrolizumab. Notes on the study in general: Rapid post-treatment expansion, then contraction, generally preceding radiologic response, marked tumor-resident clones.

Repertoires were generated with immunoSEQ multiplex PCR, while TCRdb's copy carries only in-frame clones and drops some. The sample holds about 23,000 clones, around 80% seen once. The starting material was peripheral blood, obtained 12 weeks after starting pembrolizumab. The receptor's source is an adult with mismatch repair-deficient cancer.

CDR3 region: CASSQKLDTPTRELFF. DNA of the CDR3: TGCGCCAGCAGCCAAAAGTTGGACACCCCCACCCGGGAGCTGTTTTTT. This chain connects TRBV4-1 to TRBJ2-2; perhaps TRBD1 as D (5 bases). Germline V gives CDR1 MGHRA, CDR2 YSYEKL. This CDR3 region has 16 residues.